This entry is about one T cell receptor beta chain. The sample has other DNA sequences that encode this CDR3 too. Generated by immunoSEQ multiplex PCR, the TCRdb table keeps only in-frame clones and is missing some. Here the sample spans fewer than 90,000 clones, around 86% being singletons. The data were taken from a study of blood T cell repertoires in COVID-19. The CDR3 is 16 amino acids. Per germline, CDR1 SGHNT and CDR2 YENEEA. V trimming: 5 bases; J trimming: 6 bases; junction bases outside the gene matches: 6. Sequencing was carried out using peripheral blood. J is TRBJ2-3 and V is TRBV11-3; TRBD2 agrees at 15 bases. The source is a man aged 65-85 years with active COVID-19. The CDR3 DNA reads TGTGCCAGCAGCCCAGACGGGACTAGCGGGAGGGATACGCAGTATTTT. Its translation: CASSPDGTSGRDTQYF.